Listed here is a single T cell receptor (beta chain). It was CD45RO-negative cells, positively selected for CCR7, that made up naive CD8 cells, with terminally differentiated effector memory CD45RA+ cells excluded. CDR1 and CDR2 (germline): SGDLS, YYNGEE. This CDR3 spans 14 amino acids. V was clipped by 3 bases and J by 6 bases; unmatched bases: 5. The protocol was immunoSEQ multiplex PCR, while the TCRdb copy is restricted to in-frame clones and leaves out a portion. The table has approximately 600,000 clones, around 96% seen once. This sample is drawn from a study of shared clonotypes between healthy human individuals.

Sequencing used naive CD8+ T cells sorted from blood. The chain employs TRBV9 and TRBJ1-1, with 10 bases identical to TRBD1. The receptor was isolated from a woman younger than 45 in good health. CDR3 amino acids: CASSGQGAYSEAFF. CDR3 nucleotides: TGTGCCAGCAGCGGACAGGGGGCCTATTCTGAAGCTTTCTTT. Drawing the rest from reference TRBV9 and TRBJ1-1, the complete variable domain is DSGVTQTPKHLITATGQRVTLRCSPRSGDLSVYWYQQSLDQGLQFLIQYYNGEERAKGNILERFSAQQFPDLHSELNLSSLELGDSALYFCASSGQGAYSEAFFGQGTRLTVV.